This T cell receptor (beta chain) was captured in a study of shared clonotypes between healthy human individuals. Study conclusions and caveats: Sorted-subset sequencing was shown by rarefaction to be incomplete despite large depth. Compared with memory subsets, naive subsets generally had larger estimated richness. The four-donor shared clonotypes exceeded non-shared clonotypes in generation probability, with non-shared ones scoring lower.

Generated by immunoSEQ multiplex PCR, the TCRdb table keeps only in-frame clones and is missing some. The table shows roughly 680,000 clones, with around 70% occurring only once. CDR1 is MDHEN, CDR2 SYDVKM, per germline. The CDR3 runs to 15 residues. J gave up 4 bases and V 3 bases, and 6 bases lay outside the gene matches. This clone was seen a single time. Its antigen remains unknown. The genes are TRBV28 and TRBJ2-1; 7 bases match TRBD1. The sequence came from a woman aged 30 to 39 in good health. Sequencing used memory CD4+ T cells sorted from blood. Subset indicated: CD45RA-negative fraction. The CDR3 DNA reads as TGTGCCAGCAGTTTCATGGGACAGCAATACAATGAGCAGTTCTTC. This encodes CASSFMGQQYNEQFF.